This T cell receptor (beta chain) was profiled in a study of cytomegalovirus exposure and HLA in healthy donors. Whole-study findings and limits: Reported findings show TCR beta sequences accurately forecast HLA-A and HLA-B alleles in most subjects. Rare TCR sequences predominated, though certain public TCRs were found in many donors.

In this sample, this clone turned up a few times. The antigen is undetermined. Everyone who donated was a healthy bone marrow donor. Amplification used 60 Vbeta primers and 13 Jbeta primers. Clones were sequenced by immunoSEQ multiplex PCR, and TCRdb holds only the in-frame ones, with some missing. Among more than 120,000 clones listed, 75% to 90% were seen once. The clonotype originates from a woman in her twenties or thirties in good health and CMV-seronegative. Sequenced sample: PBMCs.

The CDR3, as DNA: TGTGCCAGTAGTCTTGACAGGGGAAGGGGCTATGGCTACACCTTC. This gives the protein CASSLDRGRGYGYTF. This sequence joins TRBV19 and TRBJ1-2, with 8 bases that match TRBD1. Germline loops: CDR1 LNHDA, CDR2 SQIVND (reference sequence). The junction had 9 bases not matched to a gene; V was cut back by 5 bases and J by 4 bases. This CDR3 is built from 15 residues.